Included here is one T cell receptor (beta chain) sequence, with context. Its antigen remains unknown. Repertoires were generated with immunoSEQ multiplex PCR, while TCRdb's copy carries only in-frame clones and drops some. The table records some 2,100,000 clones, about 93% of them present only once. This entry comes from a study of shared clonotypes between healthy human individuals. Naive CD8 cells lacked CD45RO, underwent positive selection for CCR7 and left out terminally differentiated effector memory CD45RA+ cells. With 2 bases clipped from V and 5 bases from J, the junction kept 4 bases outside the gene matches. The CDR3 runs 14 residues. Germline CDR1 reads SGDLS; CDR2 reads YYNGEE. Study observations and caveats: Few donors limited the genetic and exposure-history diversity represented. Clonotype sharing among donors was expected to depend on sequencing depth. Tissue TCR repertoires likely differ from these blood-only repertoires.

The sequenced sample consisted of naive CD8+ T cells from PBMCs. This chain uses TRBV9 with TRBJ1-1; TRBD1 matches 9 bases. The receptor was isolated from a man aged 18 to 35 in good health. Some clones in this sample may be carry-over from other donors' samples. DNA for the CDR3: TGTGCCAGCAGCGTCGGGACAGGGTGGACTGAAGCTTTCTTT. Translating it yields CASSVGTGWTEAFF.